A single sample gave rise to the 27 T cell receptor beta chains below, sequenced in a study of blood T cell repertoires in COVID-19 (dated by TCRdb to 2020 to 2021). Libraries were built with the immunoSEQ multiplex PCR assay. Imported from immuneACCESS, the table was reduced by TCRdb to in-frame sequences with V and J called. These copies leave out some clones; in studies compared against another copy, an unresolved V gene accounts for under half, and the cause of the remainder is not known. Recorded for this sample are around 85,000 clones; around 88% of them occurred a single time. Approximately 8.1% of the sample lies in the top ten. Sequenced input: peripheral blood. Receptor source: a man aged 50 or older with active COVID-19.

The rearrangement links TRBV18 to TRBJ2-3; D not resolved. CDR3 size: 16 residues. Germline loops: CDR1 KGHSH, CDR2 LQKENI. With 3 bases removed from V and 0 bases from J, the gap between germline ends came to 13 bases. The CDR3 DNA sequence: TGTGCCAGCTCACCGATGCTGAGCCCTAGCACAGATACGCAGTATTTT. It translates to CASSPMLSPSTDTQYF.

In DNA form, the CDR3 reads TGTGCCAGCAGCGCCTGGGGCCTTGCTAGCTCCTACGAGCAGTACTTC. Residues: CASSAWGLASSYEQYF. V gene TRBV7-2 combines with J gene TRBJ2-7; tentative D call: TRBD1 (5 bases). In germline, CDR1 is SGHTA, CDR2 FQGNSA. Trimming left V 5 bases short and J 0 bases short, with 17 bases between. The CDR3 runs 16 residues.

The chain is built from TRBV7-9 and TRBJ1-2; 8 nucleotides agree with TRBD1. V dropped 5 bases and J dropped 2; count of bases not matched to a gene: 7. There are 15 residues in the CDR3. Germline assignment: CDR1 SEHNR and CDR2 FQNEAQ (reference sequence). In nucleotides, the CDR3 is TGTGCCAGCAGCACTTCAGACAGGGGAAACTATGGCTACACCTTC. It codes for CASSTSDRGNYGYTF.

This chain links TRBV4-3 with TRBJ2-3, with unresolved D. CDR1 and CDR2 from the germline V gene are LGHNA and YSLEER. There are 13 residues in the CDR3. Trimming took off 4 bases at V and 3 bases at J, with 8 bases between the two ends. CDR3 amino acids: CASSRLLTDTQYF. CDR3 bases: TGCGCCAGCAGCCGGCTCCTTACAGATACGCAGTATTTT.

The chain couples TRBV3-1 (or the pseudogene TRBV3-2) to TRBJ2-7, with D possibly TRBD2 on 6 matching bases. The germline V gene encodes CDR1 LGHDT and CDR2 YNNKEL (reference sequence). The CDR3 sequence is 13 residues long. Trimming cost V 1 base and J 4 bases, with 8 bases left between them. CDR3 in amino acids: CASSQGGDYEQYF. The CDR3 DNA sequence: TGTGCCAGCAGCCAAGGGGGGGATTACGAGCAGTACTTC.

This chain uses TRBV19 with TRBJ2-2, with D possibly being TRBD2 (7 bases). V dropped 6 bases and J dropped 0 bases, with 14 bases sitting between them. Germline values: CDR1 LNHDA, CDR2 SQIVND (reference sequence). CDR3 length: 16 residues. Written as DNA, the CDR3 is TGTGCCAGTAGCTCCCGGGGGGCCCCGAACACCGGGGAGCTGTTTTTT. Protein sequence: CASSSRGAPNTGELFF.

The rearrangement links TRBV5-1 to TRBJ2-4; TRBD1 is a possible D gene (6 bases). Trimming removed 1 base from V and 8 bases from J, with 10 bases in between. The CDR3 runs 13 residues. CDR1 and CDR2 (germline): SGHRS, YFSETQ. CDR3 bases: TGCGCCAGCAGCTTGACAGGGTTCGACATTCAGTACTTC. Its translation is CASSLTGFDIQYF.

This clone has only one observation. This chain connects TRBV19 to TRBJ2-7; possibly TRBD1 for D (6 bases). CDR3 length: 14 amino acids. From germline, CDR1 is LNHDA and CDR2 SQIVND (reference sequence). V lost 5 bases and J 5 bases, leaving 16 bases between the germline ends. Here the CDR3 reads CASSPTTGSNEQYF. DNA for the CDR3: TGTGCCAGTAGTCCCACAACAGGGTCCAACGAGCAGTACTTC.

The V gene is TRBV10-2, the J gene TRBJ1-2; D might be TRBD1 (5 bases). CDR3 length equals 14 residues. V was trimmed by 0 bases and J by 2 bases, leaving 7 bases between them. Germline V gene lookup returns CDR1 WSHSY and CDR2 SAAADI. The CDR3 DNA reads TGCGCCAGCAGTGAGTCGGGGGGAAACTATGGCTACACCTTC. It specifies CASSESGGNYGYTF.

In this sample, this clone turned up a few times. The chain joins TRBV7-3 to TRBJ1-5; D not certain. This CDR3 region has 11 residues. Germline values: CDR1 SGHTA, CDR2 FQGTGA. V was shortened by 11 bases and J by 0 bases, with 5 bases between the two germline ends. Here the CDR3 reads CACYSNQPQHF. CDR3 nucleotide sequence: TGTGCCTGCTATAGCAATCAGCCCCAGCATTTT. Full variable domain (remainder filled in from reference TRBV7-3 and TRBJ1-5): GAGVSQTPSNKVTEKGKYVELRCDPISGHTALYWYRQSLGQGPEFLIYFQGTGAADDSGLPNDRFFAVRPEGSVSTLKIQRTERGDSAVYLCACYSNQPQHFGDGTRLSIL.

The CDR3 DNA follows: TGTGCCAGCAGCCCTACAGGGGGTGAGACCCAGTACTTC. This gives the protein CASSPTGGETQYF. V is TRBV11-1 and J is TRBJ2-5, with 8 bases aligning to TRBD1. CDR3 length: 13 amino acids. The V segment lost 5 bases and the J segment 5 bases; nucleotides outside the gene matches: 4. Germline CDR1 SGHAT, CDR2 FQDESV (reference sequence). The variable domain in full, with the rest retrieved from reference TRBV11-1 and TRBJ2-5, is EAEVAQSPRYKITEKSQAVAFWCDPISGHATLYWYRQILGQGPELLVQFQDESVVDDSQLPKDRFSAERLKGVDSTLKIQPAELGDSAMYLCASSPTGGETQYFGPGTRLLVL.

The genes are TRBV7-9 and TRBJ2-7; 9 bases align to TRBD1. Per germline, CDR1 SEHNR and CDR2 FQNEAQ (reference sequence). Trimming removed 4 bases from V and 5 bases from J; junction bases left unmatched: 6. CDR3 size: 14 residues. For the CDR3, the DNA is TGTGCCAGCAGCTCCCGGGACAGGGACGACGAGCAGTACTTC. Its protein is CASSSRDRDDEQYF. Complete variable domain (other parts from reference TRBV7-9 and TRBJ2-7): DTGVSQNPRHKITKRGQNVTFRCDPISEHNRLYWYRQTLGQGPEFLTYFQNEAQLEKSRLLSDRFSAERPKGSFSTLEIQRTEQGDSAMYLCASSSRDRDDEQYFGPGTRLTVT.

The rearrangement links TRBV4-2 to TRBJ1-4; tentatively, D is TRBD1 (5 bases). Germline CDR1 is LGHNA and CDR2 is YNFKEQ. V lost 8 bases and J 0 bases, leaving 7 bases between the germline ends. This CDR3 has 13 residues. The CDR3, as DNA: TGTGCCAGCGGGGGGTCAACTAATGAAAAACTGTTTTTT. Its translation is CASGGSTNEKLFF.

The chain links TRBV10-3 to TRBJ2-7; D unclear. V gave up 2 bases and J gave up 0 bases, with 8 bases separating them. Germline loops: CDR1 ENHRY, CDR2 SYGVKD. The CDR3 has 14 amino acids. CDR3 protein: CAISEGRVSYEQYF. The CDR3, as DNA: TGTGCCATCAGTGAGGGCCGGGTCTCCTACGAGCAGTACTTC.

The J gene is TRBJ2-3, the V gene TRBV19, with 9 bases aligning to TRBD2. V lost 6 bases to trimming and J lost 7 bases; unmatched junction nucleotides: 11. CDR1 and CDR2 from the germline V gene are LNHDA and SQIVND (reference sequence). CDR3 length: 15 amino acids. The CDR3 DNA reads TGTGCCAGTAGCGCCCTGGCGGGAGGGCCTAATACGCAGTATTTT. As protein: CASSALAGGPNTQYF.

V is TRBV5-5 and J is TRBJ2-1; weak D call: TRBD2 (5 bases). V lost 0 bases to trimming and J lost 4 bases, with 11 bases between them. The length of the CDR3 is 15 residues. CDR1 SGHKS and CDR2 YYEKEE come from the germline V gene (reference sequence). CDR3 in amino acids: CASSLVAGPYNEQFF. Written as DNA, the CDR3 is TGTGCCAGCAGCTTGGTGGCGGGCCCTTACAATGAGCAGTTCTTC.

The CDR3 here is CASSMATVRETQYF. CDR3 in DNA: TGTGCCAGTAGTATGGCGACAGTCCGAGAGACCCAGTACTTC. This chain joins TRBV19 and TRBJ2-5; weak D call: TRBD1 (5 bases). The CDR3 spans 14 residues. The V gene lost 3 bases and the J gene lost 4 bases, with 12 bases spanning the gap. Germline assignment: CDR1 LNHDA and CDR2 SQIVND (reference sequence).

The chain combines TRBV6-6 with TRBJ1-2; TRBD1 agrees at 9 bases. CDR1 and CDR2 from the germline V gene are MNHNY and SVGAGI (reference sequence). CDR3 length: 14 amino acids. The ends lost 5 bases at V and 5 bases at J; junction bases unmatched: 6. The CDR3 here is CASSHTGGSYGYTF. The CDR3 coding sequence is TGTGCCAGCAGTCACACAGGGGGCTCGTATGGCTACACCTTC.

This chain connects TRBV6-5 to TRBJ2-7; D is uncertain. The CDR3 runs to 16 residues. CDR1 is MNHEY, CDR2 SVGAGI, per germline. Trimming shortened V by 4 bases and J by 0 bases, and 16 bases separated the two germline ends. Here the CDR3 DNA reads TGTGCCAGCAGTTCCGTCGTAACATCCCTCTCCTACGAGCAGTACTTC. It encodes CASSSVVTSLSYEQYF.

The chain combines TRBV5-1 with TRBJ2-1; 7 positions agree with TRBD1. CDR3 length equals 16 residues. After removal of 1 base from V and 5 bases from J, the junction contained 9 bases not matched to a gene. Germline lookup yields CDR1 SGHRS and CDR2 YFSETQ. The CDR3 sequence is CASSLLTGPANNEQFF. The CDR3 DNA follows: TGCGCCAGCAGCTTGTTGACAGGGCCGGCGAACAATGAGCAGTTCTTC.

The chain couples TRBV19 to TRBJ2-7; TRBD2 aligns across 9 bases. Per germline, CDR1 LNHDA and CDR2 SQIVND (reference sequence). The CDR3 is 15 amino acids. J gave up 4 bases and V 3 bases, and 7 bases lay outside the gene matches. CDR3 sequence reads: CASSIASGVGYEQYF. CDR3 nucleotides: TGTGCCAGTAGTATTGCTAGCGGGGTTGGATACGAGCAGTACTTC.

CDR3 DNA: TGTGCCAGCAGTTACAATAGGGGGAGCGGTGGCTACACCTTC. This sequence encodes CASSYNRGSGGYTF. This chain joins TRBV6-5 and TRBJ1-2; tentatively, D is TRBD1 (6 bases). Germline CDR1 is MNHEY and CDR2 is SVGAGI. Trimming took off 2 bases at V and 7 bases at J, with 14 bases between the two ends. CDR3 length: 14 amino acids.

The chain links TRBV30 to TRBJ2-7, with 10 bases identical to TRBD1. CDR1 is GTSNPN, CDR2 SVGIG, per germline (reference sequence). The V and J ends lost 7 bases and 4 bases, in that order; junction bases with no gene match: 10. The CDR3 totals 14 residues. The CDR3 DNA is TGTGCCTCGAGACGGACAGGGGGGGTTTACGAGCAGTACTTC. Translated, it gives CASRRTGGVYEQYF.

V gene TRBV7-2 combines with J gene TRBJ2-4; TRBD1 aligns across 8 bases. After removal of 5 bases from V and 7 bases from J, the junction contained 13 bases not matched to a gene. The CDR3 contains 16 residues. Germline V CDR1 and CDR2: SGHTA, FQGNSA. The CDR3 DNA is TGTGCCAGCAGCGCAATCCCCAGGGGGCTAATTAACATTCAGTACTTC. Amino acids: CASSAIPRGLINIQYF.

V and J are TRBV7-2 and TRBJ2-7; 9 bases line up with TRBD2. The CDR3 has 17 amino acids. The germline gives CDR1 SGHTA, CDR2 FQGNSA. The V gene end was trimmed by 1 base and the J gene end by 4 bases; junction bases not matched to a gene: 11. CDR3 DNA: TGTGCCAGCAGCTTAGGAGGTAGCGGGAGATCGGGGTACGAGCAGTACTTC. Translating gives CASSLGGSGRSGYEQYF.

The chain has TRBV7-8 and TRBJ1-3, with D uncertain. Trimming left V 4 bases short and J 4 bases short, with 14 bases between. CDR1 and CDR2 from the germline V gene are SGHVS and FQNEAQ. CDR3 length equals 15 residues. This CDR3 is CASSSPEGSGNTIYF. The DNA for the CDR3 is TGTGCCAGCAGCTCCCCCGAGGGTTCAGGAAACACCATATATTTT.

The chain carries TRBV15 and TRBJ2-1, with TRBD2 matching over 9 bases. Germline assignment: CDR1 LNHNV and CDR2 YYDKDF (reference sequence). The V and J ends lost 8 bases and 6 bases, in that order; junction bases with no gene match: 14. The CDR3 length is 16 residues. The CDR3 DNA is TGTGCCACCGACAGGCGAGTAACTAGCGGGCCCAATGAGCAGTTCTTC. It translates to CATDRRVTSGPNEQFF.